Following are 21 T cell receptor beta chains from one sample sequenced in a study of T cells after yellow fever vaccination. TCRdb re-called the 5' RACE reads with MiXCR, one entry per CDR3 protein. The sample consists of about 320,000 distinct CDR3 sequences, approximately 13% of them appearing once. Here the sequenced sample was CD4+ T cells sorted from PBMCs, taken 15 days after the yellow fever booster vaccination. The receptors derive from a man aged 18 to 29 who received the YFV17D yellow fever vaccine.

This sequence joins TRBV7-2 and TRBJ1-6; TRBD1 might be the D (6 bases). Trimming cost V 5 bases and J 7 bases, with 21 bases left between them. From germline, CDR1 is SGHTA and CDR2 FQGNSA. The CDR3 has 17 residues. The CDR3 coding sequence is TGTGCCAGCAGCAAGCCATTATCAGGGGATTGGAATTCACCCCTCCACTTT. Amino acid sequence: CASSKPLSGDWNSPLHF. The variable domain in full, with the rest retrieved from reference TRBV7-2 and TRBJ1-6, is GAGVSQSPSNKVTEKGKDVELRCDPISGHTALYWYRQSLGQGLEFLIYFQGNSAPDKSGLPSDRFSAERTGGSVSTLTIQRTQQEDSAVYLCASSKPLSGDWNSPLHFGNGTRLTVT.

There are a few counts of this clonotype. The CDR3 is CASRKGQLGQPQHF. As DNA, the CDR3 is TGTGCCAGCAGAAAGGGACAATTGGGTCAGCCCCAGCATTTT. The gene calls are TRBV12-3 or TRBV12-4 and TRBJ1-5, with TRBD1 as a possible D gene (6 bases). This CDR3 is built from 14 residues. Deletions cut 6 bases from V and 6 bases from J, with 15 bases between.

This clonotype was seen repeatedly, ten times or more. J is TRBJ1-3 and V is TRBV3-1; D gene ambiguous. CDR3 length: 12 residues. CDR1 is LGHDT and CDR2 is YNNKEL in the germline V gene (reference sequence). V shed 4 bases and J shed 8 bases, with 9 bases lying between them. CDR3 residues: CASSRGWDTIYF. The CDR3 region has the DNA TGTGCCAGCAGCCGAGGGTGGGACACCATATATTTT.

In this sample, this clonotype turned up many times. J is TRBJ1-3 and V is TRBV3-1; D might be TRBD1 (5 bases). The V end lost 4 bases, the J end lost 8 bases, and 9 bases lay between the germline ends. There are 12 residues in the CDR3. Germline V gene data show CDR1 as LGHDT and CDR2 as YNNKEL (reference sequence). The CDR3 here is CASSLMGDTIYF. In DNA, the CDR3 is TGTGCCAGCAGCCTGATGGGGGACACCATATATTTT.

Concerning this clonotype: One junction end disagrees with the germline gene, perhaps due to a read error. The V and J genes are TRBV11-2 and TRBJ2-1; D gene uncertain. The CDR3 runs to 11 residues. Germline V CDR1 and CDR2: SGHAT, FQNNGV. CDR3 amino acids: CASSFERQRVF. In DNA, the CDR3 is TGTGCCAGCAGCTTTGAGCGTCAAAGGGTCTTC.

This clonotype was counted only a few times. The genes are TRBV4-2 and TRBJ2-2; 13 nucleotides match TRBD2. Germline V gives CDR1 LGHNA, CDR2 YNFKEQ. V was pared by 1 base and J by 4 bases, with 0 bases of the junction left unmatched. The CDR3 length is 16 residues. The CDR3: CASSQGLAGGTGELFF. The CDR3 region has the DNA TGTGCCAGCAGCCAAGGACTAGCGGGGGGCACCGGGGAGCTGTTTTTT.

In its sample, this clonotype was seen a few times. This chain joins TRBV5-1 and TRBJ2-3; D possibly corresponds to TRBD1 (6 bases). The germline V gene encodes CDR1 SGHRS and CDR2 YFSETQ. The CDR3 extends over 16 amino acids. The germline V and J ends were trimmed by 5 bases and 3 bases, with 19 bases remaining between them. CDR3 bases: TGCGCCAGCAGAGACTTCGAATGGGGGCGGACAGATACGCAGTATTTT. Translated: CASRDFEWGRTDTQYF. Looking up the rest from reference TRBV5-1 and TRBJ2-3 gives the full variable domain: KAGVTQTPRYLIKTRGQQVTLSCSPISGHRSVSWYQQTPGQGLQFLFEYFSETQRNKGNFPGRFSGRQFSNSRSEMNVSTLELGDSALYLCASRDFEWGRTDTQYFGPGTRLTVL.

This clonotype was counted between two and nine times. This chain joins TRBV3-1 and TRBJ2-7, with D perhaps matching TRBD1 or TRBD2 (5 bases each). The CDR3 runs 15 residues. V lost 4 bases and J lost 3, with 16 bases in between. Germline V gives CDR1 LGHDT, CDR2 YNNKEL (reference sequence). CDR3 sequence (DNA): TGTGCCAGCAGCCTGGGAAACGGGGCCGTCTACGAGCAGTACTTC. Translating gives CASSLGNGAVYEQYF.

This chain uses TRBV7-9 with TRBJ1-6, with a tentative D call TRBD1 (5 bases). The CDR3 runs 17 residues. In germline, CDR1 is SEHNR, CDR2 FQNEAQ (reference sequence). Trimming shortened V by 5 bases and J by 7 bases, and 21 bases separated the two germline ends. The CDR3: CASSRPRGSSMNSPLHF. The CDR3 coding sequence is TGTGCCAGCAGCCGACCCCGGGGGTCCTCTATGAATTCACCCCTCCACTTT.

The chain has TRBV5-1 and TRBJ2-1; 7 bases match TRBD2. CDR3 length: 16 residues. The germline V gene has CDR1 SGHRS and CDR2 YFSETQ. The V segment lost 0 bases and the J segment 7 bases; nucleotides outside the gene matches: 10. The CDR3 sequence is CASSLGSGAAANEQFF. DNA for the CDR3: TGCGCCAGCAGCTTGGGCAGCGGGGCGGCGGCAAATGAGCAGTTCTTC.

This clonotype was observed at least ten times. This chain links TRBV6-2 or TRBV6-3 with TRBJ2-7; possibly TRBD2 for D (5 bases). The germline V gene has CDR1 MNHEY and CDR2 SVGEGT. V lost 0 bases, J lost 12 bases, and 12 bases lay in between. The CDR3 runs to 12 residues. The CDR3 loop reads CASSYSDYRRYF. The CDR3 DNA sequence: TGTGCCAGCAGTTACTCAGACTACCGGCGGTACTTC.

This clonotype has just a few counts. The chain has TRBV4-1 and TRBJ1-6; the D gene is possibly TRBD1 (6 bases). CDR1 is MGHRA, CDR2 YSYEKL, per germline. V lost 1 base and J lost 6, with 13 bases in between. The CDR3 consists of 16 residues. As DNA, the CDR3 is TGCGCCAGCAGCCAAGTGGGGGGCGGAATTAATTCACCCCTCCACTTT. Translated: CASSQVGGGINSPLHF.

In its sample, this clonotype was seen a few times. This chain links TRBV11-2 with TRBJ2-5; a weak D match, TRBD1 (6 bases). V gave up 2 bases and J gave up 0 bases, with 10 bases separating them. The CDR3 is made up of 15 amino acids. Germline loops: CDR1 SGHAT, CDR2 FQNNGV. CDR3 in DNA: TGTGCCAGCAGCTTAAGGGGGTTGTACCAAGAGACCCAGTACTTC. It yields the protein CASSLRGLYQETQYF.

The table lists this clonotype with many counts. This sequence joins TRBV4-1 and TRBJ2-5; tentative D call: TRBD2 (5 bases). The germline CDR1 and CDR2 sequences are MGHRA and YSYEKL. The CDR3 extends over 15 amino acids. The V end was cut by 4 bases, the J end by 5 bases, with 17 bases between. The chain's CDR3 is CASSLPDARGETQYF. The CDR3 DNA reads TGCGCCAGCAGCCTGCCGGACGCCAGAGGGGAGACCCAGTACTTC.

This clonotype was picked up many times. The chain carries TRBV7-3 and TRBJ1-6; D may be TRBD1 (5 bases). CDR1 and CDR2 (germline): SGHTA, FQGTGA. V lost 2 bases and J 10 bases, leaving 9 bases between the germline ends. CDR3 length: 13 residues. The CDR3 loop reads CASSLQGGSPLHF. Here the CDR3 DNA reads TGTGCCAGCAGCTTACAGGGTGGGTCACCCCTCCACTTT.

This clonotype was picked up a small number of times. The V gene is TRBV6-2 or TRBV6-3, the J gene TRBJ1-5; unclear D gene. The CDR3 has 17 amino acids. The V gene lost 0 bases and the J gene lost 4 bases, with 16 bases spanning the gap. Germline lookup yields CDR1 MNHEY and CDR2 SVGEGT. The CDR3 DNA sequence: TGTGCCAGCAGTTACTCGAGGAGGTATCGATTAAATCAGCCCCAGCATTTT. This translates into CASSYSRRYRLNQPQHF.

This clonotype has at least ten counts. The J gene is TRBJ2-4, the V gene TRBV6-5; D tentatively reads TRBD1 or TRBD2 (5 bases each). V lost 7 bases and J lost 1, with 8 bases in between. Germline V gene sequence: CDR1 MNHEY, CDR2 SVGAGI. The CDR3 loop spans 13 amino acids. This CDR3 is CASTGSAKNIQYF. CDR3 sequence (DNA): TGTGCCAGCACAGGGAGTGCCAAAAACATTCAGTACTTC.

There are a few counts of this clonotype. This rearrangement joins TRBV30 to TRBJ2-7, with 10 nucleotides matching TRBD1. Germline V gene data show CDR1 as GTSNPN and CDR2 as SVGIG (reference sequence). V was pared by 4 bases and J by 1 base, with 10 bases of the junction left unmatched. The CDR3 runs to 16 residues. The CDR3 region has the DNA TGTGCCTGGACACGCCTGGGACAGGGGCTTTCCTACGAGCAGTACTTC. Translating gives CAWTRLGQGLSYEQYF.

This clonotype was picked up many times. The V gene is TRBV12-3 or TRBV12-4, the J gene TRBJ2-1; D is uncertain. This CDR3 is built from 13 residues. The V and J ends lost 5 bases and 8 bases respectively, with 13 bases between them. The CDR3, as DNA: TGTGCCAGCAGTGCGACCGCGCCAGATGAGCAGTTCTTC. This codes for CASSATAPDEQFF.

This clonotype has just a few counts. This sequence joins TRBV7-2 and TRBJ1-6; no clear D. V lost 3 bases and J lost 6, with 18 bases in between. The CDR3 consists of 17 residues. Germline V gene lookup returns CDR1 SGHTA and CDR2 FQGNSA. Here the CDR3 DNA reads TGTGCCAGCAGCTTTGGGCCCACCTTCGGGAGTAATTCACCCCTCCACTTT. This codes for CASSFGPTFGSNSPLHF.

This clonotype showed up just a few times. CDR3 in DNA: TGTGCCAGCAGCGTCCGGGGTGGGGGGACGGACATTCAGTACTTC. This gives the protein CASSVRGGGTDIQYF. The V and J genes are TRBV12-3 or TRBV12-4 and TRBJ2-4; D is possibly TRBD2 (6 bases). Trimming removed 6 bases from V and 8 bases from J, with 20 bases in between. This CDR3 has 15 amino acids.